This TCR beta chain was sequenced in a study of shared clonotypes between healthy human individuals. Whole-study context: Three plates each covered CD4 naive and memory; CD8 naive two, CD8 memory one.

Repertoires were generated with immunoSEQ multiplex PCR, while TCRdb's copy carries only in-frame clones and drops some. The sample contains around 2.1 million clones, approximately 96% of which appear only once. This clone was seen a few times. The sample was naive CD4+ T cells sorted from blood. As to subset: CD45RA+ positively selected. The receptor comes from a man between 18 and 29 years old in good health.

The CDR3 region is CASSPTSAQEETQYF. CDR3 DNA: TGCGCCAGCAGCCCCACCTCGGCCCAGGAGGAGACCCAGTACTTC. This chain links TRBV5-1 with TRBJ2-5; D is unclear. CDR1 is SGHRS, CDR2 YFSETQ, per germline. This CDR3 region has 15 residues. Trimming pared 4 bases from V and 5 bases from J, leaving 18 bases between.